Sequencing of this TCR beta chain was carried out in a study of cytomegalovirus exposure and HLA in healthy donors. Study background: Prior work identified 100 million to 130 million unique TCR beta sequences in some 180 million T cells. As released early, the data held about 85 million unique TCRs from HLA-typed donors.

Germline V gene data show CDR1 as MNHEY and CDR2 as SMNVEV (reference sequence). The ends lost 5 bases at V and 7 bases at J; junction bases unmatched: 11. CDR3 length: 16 residues. PCR involved 60 Vbeta and 13 Jbeta primers. Using immunoSEQ multiplex PCR, the repertoire was profiled, and TCRdb retains in-frame clones only, with some absent. The sample lists about 170,000 clones; 75% to 90% were seen once. Regarding the study as a whole: It was taken for granted in presence/absence analyses that sequencing depth across donors was roughly uniform.

This clone was picked up a small number of times. Its antigen is unknown. This sequence was found in a boy between 2 and 10 years old in good health and CMV-seronegative. Sequencing used PBMCs. The rearrangement uses TRBV27 and TRBJ2-5; the match to TRBD1 covers 12 bases. The CDR3 DNA sequence: TGTGCCAGCAGTGCTCTAACCGGGACAGGGGGCTTGACCCAGTACTTC. Residues: CASSALTGTGGLTQYF.